The clone carrying this TCR beta chain showed up just a few times. The antigen is not known. The germline V gene has CDR1 LGHDT and CDR2 YNNKEL (reference sequence). The CDR3 is 16 amino acids. The ends were cut back, 0 bases at V and 4 bases at J, with 14 bases in the middle. The bulk TCR libraries were made with methods described before and with listed TCR primers. TCRdb fed the PCR reads into MiXCR, producing one record per CDR3 protein. The sample yields about 97,000 distinct CDR3 sequences, roughly 26% seen once. The sample is drawn from a study of molecular identifiers for immune sequencing clone quantification. General observations from the study: Because of identical TCR molecules sharing a barcode, sizes of highly expanded clones could be underestimated.

Libraries of naive CD8 T cells were made from about 19,000 to 1,100,000 sorted cells. They used 10%, 30% or 50% RNA. The TCR originated in a human donor in good health. Some libraries in this study had Jurkat cell RNA spiked in. Sequenced: naive CD8+ T cells from blood, with Jurkat cell RNA spiked in. The subset here: FACS-sorted CD8+CD4-CCR7+CD45RA+ naive T cells. The rearrangement links TRBV3-1 to TRBJ2-3, with D unclear. CDR3 sequence reads: CASSQDYQLPPDTQYF. The CDR3 nucleotides are TGTGCCAGCAGCCAAGATTACCAGCTACCCCCAGATACGCAGTATTTT.